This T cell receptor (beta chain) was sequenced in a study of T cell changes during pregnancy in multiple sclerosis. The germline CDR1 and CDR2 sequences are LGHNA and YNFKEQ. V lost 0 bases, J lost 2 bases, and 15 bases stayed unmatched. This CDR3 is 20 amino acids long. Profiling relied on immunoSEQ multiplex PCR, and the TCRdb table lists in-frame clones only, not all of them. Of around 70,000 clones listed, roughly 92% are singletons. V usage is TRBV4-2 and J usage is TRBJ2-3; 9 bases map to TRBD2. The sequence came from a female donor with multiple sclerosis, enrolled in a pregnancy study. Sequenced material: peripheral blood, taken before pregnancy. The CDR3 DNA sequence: TGTGCCAGCAGCCAAGAGGCGTCGGCGGCGGGAGGGCCCGACACAGATACGCAGTATTTT. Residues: CASSQEASAAGGPDTDTQYF.